The following is a T cell receptor (beta chain) sequence with its context. Antigen unknown. This CDR3 comprises 12 residues. Trimming removed 6 bases at V and 6 bases at J, with 9 bases between. The second PCR ran 7 to 11 cycles with a sample-barcoded 5' primer and J-beta primers. TCRdb processed the 5' RACE reads anew with MiXCR; each CDR3 protein has one entry. The sample comprises about 720,000 distinct CDR3 sequences, 22% of which are singletons, and roughly a fifth rests with the top ten. The sample comes from a study of blood T cells in healthy people across ages. Study-wide results and caveats: Not knowing donor CMV status may have confounded expanded clonotype changes. TCR beta diversity correlated strongly with naive T cell percentage. Among T cells, TCR beta diversity per million cells dropped roughly linearly as age rose. Diversity was estimated from one million T cells, and these estimates were considered underestimates.

The source is a man in his 70s in good health. Specimen: blood. The chain couples TRBV12-3 or TRBV12-4 to TRBJ1-5; D is perhaps TRBD1 (6 bases). The CDR3 nucleotides are TGTGCCAGCAGGGGGACAACTCAGCCCCAGCATTTT. Its protein is CASRGTTQPQHF.